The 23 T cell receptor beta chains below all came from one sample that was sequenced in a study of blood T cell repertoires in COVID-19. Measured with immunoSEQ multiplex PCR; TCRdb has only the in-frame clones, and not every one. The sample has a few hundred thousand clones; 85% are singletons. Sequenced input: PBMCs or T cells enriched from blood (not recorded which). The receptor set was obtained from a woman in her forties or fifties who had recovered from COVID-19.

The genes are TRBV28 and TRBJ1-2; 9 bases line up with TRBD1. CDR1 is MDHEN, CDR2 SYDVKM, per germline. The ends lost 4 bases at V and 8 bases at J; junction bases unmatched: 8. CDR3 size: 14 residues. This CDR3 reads CASSSTGGVRGYTF. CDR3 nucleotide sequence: TGTGCCAGCAGTTCAACAGGGGGCGTTCGAGGCTACACCTTC.

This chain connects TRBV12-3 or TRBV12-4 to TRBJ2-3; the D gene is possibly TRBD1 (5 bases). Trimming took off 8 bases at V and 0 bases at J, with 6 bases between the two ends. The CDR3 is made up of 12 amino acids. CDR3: CASGASTDTQYF. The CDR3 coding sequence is TGTGCCAGCGGGGCCAGCACAGATACGCAGTATTTT.

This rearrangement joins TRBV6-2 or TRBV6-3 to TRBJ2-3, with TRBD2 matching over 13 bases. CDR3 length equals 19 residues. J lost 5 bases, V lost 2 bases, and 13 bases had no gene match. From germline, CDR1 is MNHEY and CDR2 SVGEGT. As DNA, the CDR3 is TGTGCCAGCAGTTACAGGACTAGCGGGAGAGGGATCACGGGAGATACGCAGTATTTT. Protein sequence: CASSYRTSGRGITGDTQYF.

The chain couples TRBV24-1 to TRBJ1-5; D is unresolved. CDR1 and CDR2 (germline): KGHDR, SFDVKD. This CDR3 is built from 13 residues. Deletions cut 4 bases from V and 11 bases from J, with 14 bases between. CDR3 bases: TGTGCCACCAGTGAATCTGCGGCTGTGACCCAGCATTTT. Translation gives CATSESAAVTQHF.

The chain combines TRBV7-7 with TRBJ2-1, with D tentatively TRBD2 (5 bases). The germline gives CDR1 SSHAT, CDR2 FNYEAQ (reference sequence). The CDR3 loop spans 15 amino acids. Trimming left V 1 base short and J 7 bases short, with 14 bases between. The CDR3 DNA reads TGTGCCAGCAGCTTAGATTCGGTTTCGGGGAATGAGCAGTTCTTC. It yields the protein CASSLDSVSGNEQFF.

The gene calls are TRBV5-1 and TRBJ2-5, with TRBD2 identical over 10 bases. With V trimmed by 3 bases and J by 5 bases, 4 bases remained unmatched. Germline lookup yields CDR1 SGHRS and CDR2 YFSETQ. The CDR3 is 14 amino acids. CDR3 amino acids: CASSYSGGVETQYF. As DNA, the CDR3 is TGCGCCAGCAGCTACAGCGGGGGGGTTGAGACCCAGTACTTC. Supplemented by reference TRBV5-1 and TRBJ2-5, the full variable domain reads KAGVTQTPRYLIKTRGQQVTLSCSPISGHRSVSWYQQTPGQGLQFLFEYFSETQRNKGNFPGRFSGRQFSNSRSEMNVSTLELGDSALYLCASSYSGGVETQYFGPGTRLLVL.

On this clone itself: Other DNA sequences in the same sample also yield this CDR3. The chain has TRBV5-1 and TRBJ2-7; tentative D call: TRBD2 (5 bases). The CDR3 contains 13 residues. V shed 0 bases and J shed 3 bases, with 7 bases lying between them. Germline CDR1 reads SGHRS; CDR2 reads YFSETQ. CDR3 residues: CASSLGGFYEQYF. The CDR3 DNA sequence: TGCGCCAGCAGCTTGGGCGGGTTCTACGAGCAGTACTTC.

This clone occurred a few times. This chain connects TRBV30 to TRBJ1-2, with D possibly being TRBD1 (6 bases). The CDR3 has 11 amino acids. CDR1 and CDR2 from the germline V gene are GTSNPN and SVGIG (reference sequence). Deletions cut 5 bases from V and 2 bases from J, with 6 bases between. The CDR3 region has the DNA TGTGCCTGGGGACAGAACTATGGCTACACCTTC. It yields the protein CAWGQNYGYTF.

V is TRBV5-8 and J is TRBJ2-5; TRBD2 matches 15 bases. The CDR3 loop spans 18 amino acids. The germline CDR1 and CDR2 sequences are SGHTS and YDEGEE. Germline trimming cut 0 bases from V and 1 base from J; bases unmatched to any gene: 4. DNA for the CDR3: TGTGCCAGCAGCTTGGGCGGGACTAGCGGGGGGATCCAAGAGACCCAGTACTTC. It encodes CASSLGGTSGGIQETQYF.

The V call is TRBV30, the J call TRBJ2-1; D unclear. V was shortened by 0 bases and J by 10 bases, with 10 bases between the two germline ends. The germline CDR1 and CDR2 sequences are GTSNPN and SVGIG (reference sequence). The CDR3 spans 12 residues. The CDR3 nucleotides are TGTGCCTGGAGTGTTGGTCTAGACGAGCAGTTCTTC. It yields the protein CAWSVGLDEQFF.

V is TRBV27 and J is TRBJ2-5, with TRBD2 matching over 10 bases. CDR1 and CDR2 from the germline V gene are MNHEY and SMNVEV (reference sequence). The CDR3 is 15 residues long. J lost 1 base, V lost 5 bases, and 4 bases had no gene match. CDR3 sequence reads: CASSRRTSGQETQYF. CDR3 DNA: TGTGCCAGCAGTAGACGGACTAGCGGCCAAGAGACCCAGTACTTC.

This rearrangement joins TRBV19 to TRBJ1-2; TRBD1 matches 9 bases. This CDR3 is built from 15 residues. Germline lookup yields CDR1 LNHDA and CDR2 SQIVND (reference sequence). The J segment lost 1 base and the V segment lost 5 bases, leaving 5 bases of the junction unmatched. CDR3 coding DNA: TGTGCCAGTAGTCCCTCGGGACAGGGTAACTATGGCTACACCTTC. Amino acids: CASSPSGQGNYGYTF.

CDR3 residues: CASSVGPGTLGNTIYF. CDR3 DNA sequence: TGTGCCAGCAGCGTAGGTCCGGGAACCTTAGGAAACACCATATATTTT. The rearrangement uses TRBV9 and TRBJ1-3; D is unresolved. The CDR3 spans 16 residues. Trimming took off 0 bases at V and 4 bases at J, with 14 bases between the two ends. CDR1 is SGDLS and CDR2 is YYNGEE in the germline V gene.

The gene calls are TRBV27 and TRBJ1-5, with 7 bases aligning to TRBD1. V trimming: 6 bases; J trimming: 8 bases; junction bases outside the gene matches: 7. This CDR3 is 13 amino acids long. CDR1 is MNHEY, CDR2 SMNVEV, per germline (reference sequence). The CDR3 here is CASSRDRAEPQHF. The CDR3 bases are TGTGCCAGCAGCCGTGACAGGGCTGAGCCCCAGCATTTT.

CDR3 sequence: CASSPGQGRGSTEAFF. CDR3 sequence (DNA): TGTGCCAGCAGCCCGGGACAGGGGAGGGGGAGCACTGAAGCTTTCTTT. The chain recombines TRBV7-9 with TRBJ1-1, with TRBD1 identical over 10 bases. J was trimmed by 4 bases and V by 5 bases; bases with no gene match: 10. Germline V gene lookup returns CDR1 SEHNR and CDR2 FQNEAQ (reference sequence). This CDR3 has 16 amino acids.

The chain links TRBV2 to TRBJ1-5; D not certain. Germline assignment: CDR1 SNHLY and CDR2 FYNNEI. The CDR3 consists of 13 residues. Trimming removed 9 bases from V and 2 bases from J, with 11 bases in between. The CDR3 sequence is CARPREGNQPQHF. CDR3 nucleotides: TGTGCCAGGCCCCGGGAGGGCAATCAGCCCCAGCATTTT. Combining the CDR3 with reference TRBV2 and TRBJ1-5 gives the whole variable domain EPEVTQTPSHQVTQMGQEVILRCVPISNHLYFYWYRQILGQKVEFLVSFYNNEISEKSEIFDDQFSVERPDGSNFTLKIRSTKLEDSAMYFCARPREGNQPQHFGDGTRLSIL.

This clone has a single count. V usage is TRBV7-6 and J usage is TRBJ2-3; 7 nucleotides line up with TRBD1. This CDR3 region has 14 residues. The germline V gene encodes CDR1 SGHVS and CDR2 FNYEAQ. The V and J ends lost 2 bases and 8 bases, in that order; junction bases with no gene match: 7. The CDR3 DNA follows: TGTGCCAGCAGCTTATCAAGGGGGCCCGGTACGCAGTATTTT. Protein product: CASSLSRGPGTQYF.

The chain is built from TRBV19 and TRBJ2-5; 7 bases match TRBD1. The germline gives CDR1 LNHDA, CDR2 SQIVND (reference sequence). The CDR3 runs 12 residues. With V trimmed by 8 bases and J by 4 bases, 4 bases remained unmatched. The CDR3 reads CASGAGGETQYF. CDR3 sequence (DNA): TGTGCCAGTGGAGCAGGGGGAGAGACCCAGTACTTC.

CDR3 DNA: TGTGCCAGCAGCTTGCACAGCCCCTACGAGCAGTACTTC. Translating it yields CASSLHSPYEQYF. J is TRBJ2-7 and V is TRBV7-2; D remains unclear. The germline gives CDR1 SGHTA, CDR2 FQGNSA. This CDR3 is built from 13 residues. The V and J ends lost 3 bases and 2 bases respectively, with 8 bases between them. Complete variable domain (other parts from reference TRBV7-2 and TRBJ2-7): GAGVSQSPSNKVTEKGKDVELRCDPISGHTALYWYRQSLGQGLEFLIYFQGNSAPDKSGLPSDRFSAERTGGSVSTLTIQRTQQEDSAVYLCASSLHSPYEQYFGPGTRLTVT.

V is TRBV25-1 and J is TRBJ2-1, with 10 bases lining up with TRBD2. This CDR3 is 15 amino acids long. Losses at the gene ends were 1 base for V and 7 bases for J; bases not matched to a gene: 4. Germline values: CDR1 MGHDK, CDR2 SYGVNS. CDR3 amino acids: CASSEFLAGANEQFF. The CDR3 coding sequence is TGTGCCAGCAGTGAATTTCTAGCGGGAGCAAATGAGCAGTTCTTC.

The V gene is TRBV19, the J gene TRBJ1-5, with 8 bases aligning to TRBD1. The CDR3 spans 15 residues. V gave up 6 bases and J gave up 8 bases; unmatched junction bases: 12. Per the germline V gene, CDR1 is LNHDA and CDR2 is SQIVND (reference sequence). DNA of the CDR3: TGTGCCAGTAGCTTCCGGCCGACAGGGGAAAAGCCCCAGCATTTT. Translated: CASSFRPTGEKPQHF.

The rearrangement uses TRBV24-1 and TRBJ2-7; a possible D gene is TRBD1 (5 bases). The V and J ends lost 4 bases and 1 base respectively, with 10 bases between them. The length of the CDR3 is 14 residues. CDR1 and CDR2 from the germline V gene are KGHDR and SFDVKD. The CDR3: CATSDPQESYEQYF. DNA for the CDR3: TGTGCCACCAGTGACCCACAGGAATCCTACGAGCAGTACTTC.

The DNA for the CDR3 is TGTGCCAGCAGCCCCCGGGGTGATAACTATGGCTACACCTTC. It is translated as CASSPRGDNYGYTF. The chain is built from TRBV28 and TRBJ1-2; no clear D. With 6 bases removed from V and 1 base from J, the gap between germline ends came to 12 bases. The CDR3 loop spans 14 amino acids. Per germline, CDR1 MDHEN and CDR2 SYDVKM.